A single sample gave rise to the 18 T cell receptor beta chains below, sequenced in a study of post-analysis software for immune sequencing data. TCR beta cDNA libraries included unique molecular identifiers. MiXCR, run by TCRdb on the PCR reads, gives a single entry per CDR3 protein. Here the sample spans approximately 690,000 distinct CDR3 sequences, 55% to 70% being singletons. The study's findings and limits: Roughly five TRBV segments, including TRBV5-6, TRBV5-1 and TRBV20-1, were more frequent in patients than controls.

Their cognate antigens are unknown. What was sequenced was blood. The source is a girl aged 2 to 9 with multiple sclerosis.

This chain joins TRBV9 and TRBJ2-3; D unresolved. The CDR3 sequence is 14 residues long. Germline V CDR1 and CDR2: SGDLS, YYNGEE. Trimming took off 0 bases at V and 4 bases at J, with 9 bases between the two ends. For the CDR3, the DNA is TGTGCCAGCAGCGTAGAGTCCCGAGCAGATACGCAGTATTTT. It specifies CASSVESRADTQYF.

J is TRBJ2-5 and V is TRBV7-2; 7 bases fit TRBD1. V lost 1 base and J lost 4; bases outside the gene matches: 6. Germline V gene lookup returns CDR1 SGHTA and CDR2 FQGNSA. This CDR3 comprises 15 residues. The CDR3 loop reads CASSLGQGVVETQYF. CDR3 DNA sequence: TGTGCCAGCAGCTTAGGTCAGGGGGTAGTAGAGACCCAGTACTTC.

The V call is TRBV10-3, the J call TRBJ1-4; a weak D match, TRBD1 (6 bases). Trimming removed 0 bases at V and 5 bases at J, with 10 bases between. Looked up from germline, CDR1 is ENHRY and CDR2 is SYGVKD. The CDR3 is 15 residues long. CDR3 in amino acids: CAISESDRQNEKLFF. DNA for the CDR3: TGTGCCATCAGTGAGTCTGACAGGCAGAATGAAAAACTGTTTTTT.

This clonotype was seen just once. The CDR3 here is CASNSQGFTDTQYF. CDR3 coding DNA: TGTGCCAGCAATTCACAGGGGTTCACAGATACGCAGTATTTT. This chain links TRBV7-2 with TRBJ2-3, with 7 nucleotides matching TRBD1. V lost 7 bases and J lost 2; bases outside the gene matches: 6. Germline V gene data show CDR1 as SGHTA and CDR2 as FQGNSA. The CDR3 extends over 14 amino acids.

This clonotype was seen only a few times. CDR3 nucleotides: TGTGCCAGCAGTGGACTAGTCCTCTCCTACGAGCAGTACTTC. This codes for CASSGLVLSYEQYF. The genes are TRBV7-9 and TRBJ2-7; 7 bases map to TRBD2. This CDR3 spans 14 amino acids. Germline lookup yields CDR1 SEHNR and CDR2 FQNEAQ (reference sequence). The V and J ends lost 6 bases and 0 bases, in that order; junction bases with no gene match: 5.

The gene calls are TRBV7-2 and TRBJ1-4; the D is unclear. The CDR3 spans 14 residues. Trimming removed 8 bases from V and 0 bases from J, with 10 bases in between. The germline CDR1 and CDR2 sequences are SGHTA and FQGNSA. The CDR3 loop is CASGQFATNEKLFF. As DNA, the CDR3 is TGTGCCAGCGGGCAGTTCGCAACTAATGAAAAACTGTTTTTT. The full variable domain, with the rest looked up from reference TRBV7-2 and TRBJ1-4, is GAGVSQSPSNKVTEKGKDVELRCDPISGHTALYWYRQSLGQGLEFLIYFQGNSAPDKSGLPSDRFSAERTGGSVSTLTIQRTQQEDSAVYLCASGQFATNEKLFFGSGTQLSVL.

The chain employs TRBV7-2 and TRBJ2-2, with D unclear. V was pared by 3 bases and J by 1 base, with 6 bases between. The CDR3 is made up of 14 amino acids. The germline gives CDR1 SGHTA, CDR2 FQGNSA. CDR3 amino acids: CASSFGGNTGELFF. The CDR3, as DNA: TGTGCCAGCAGCTTTGGTGGGAACACCGGGGAGCTGTTTTTT.

The V and J genes are TRBV7-6 and TRBJ2-1; 9 nucleotides align to TRBD1. The junction had 10 bases not matched to a gene; V was cut back by 5 bases and J by 8 bases. Looked up from germline, CDR1 is SGHVS and CDR2 is FNYEAQ. The length of the CDR3 is 15 residues. Here the CDR3 reads CASSAPGTGLDEQFF. The CDR3 nucleotides read TGTGCCAGCAGCGCGCCCGGGACAGGGCTCGATGAGCAGTTCTTC. Together with reference TRBV7-6 and TRBJ2-1, the CDR3 gives the full variable domain: GAGVSQSPRYKVTKRGQDVALRCDPISGHVSLYWYRQALGQGPEFLTYFNYEAQQDKSGLPNDRFSAERPEGSISTLTIQRTEQRDSAMYRCASSAPGTGLDEQFFGPGTRLTVL.

This clonotype was found a few times. V and J are TRBV7-6 and TRBJ2-1, with 10 positions matching TRBD2. The CDR3 spans 13 residues. The ends lost 10 bases at V and 6 bases at J; junction bases unmatched: 6. CDR1 SGHVS and CDR2 FNYEAQ come from the germline V gene. The CDR3 sequence: CAIERGGLNEQFF. The CDR3, as DNA: TGTGCCATAGAGCGGGGGGGCCTCAATGAGCAGTTCTTC.

This clonotype has a single count. CDR3 sequence (DNA): TGTGCCAGCAGTCTAAGGGGCGGGAGGAACTCCTACAATGAGCAGTTCTTC. This sequence encodes CASSLRGGRNSYNEQFF. V gene TRBV12-3 or TRBV12-4 combines with J gene TRBJ2-1; 8 bases line up with TRBD2. The CDR3 sequence is 17 residues long. Losses at the gene ends were 5 bases for V and 0 bases for J; bases not matched to a gene: 9.

The genes are TRBV20-1 and TRBJ2-3; D unclear. V was trimmed by 0 bases and J by 8 bases, leaving 15 bases between them. From germline, CDR1 is DFQATT and CDR2 SNEGSKA (reference sequence). The CDR3 loop spans 14 amino acids. The CDR3 coding sequence is TGCAGTGCTAGAGATAGTAGGGCCGGAAGTACGCAGTATTTT. Its translation is CSARDSRAGSTQYF.

V is TRBV20-1 and J is TRBJ2-4; D not resolved. The CDR3 has 14 amino acids. CDR1 and CDR2 (germline): DFQATT, SNEGSKA (reference sequence). Trimming shortened V by 4 bases and J by 1 base, and 11 bases separated the two germline ends. The CDR3 spells CSATEAVAKNIQYF. CDR3 bases: TGCAGTGCTACCGAGGCCGTGGCCAAAAACATTCAGTACTTC.

The CDR3 DNA reads as TGTGCCAGCAGTTCCGACGCCGGGGCCCCATATTACGAGCAGTACTTC. Amino acid sequence: CASSSDAGAPYYEQYF. The chain joins TRBV6-2 or TRBV6-3 to TRBJ2-7; possibly TRBD1 or TRBD2 for D (5 bases each). There are 16 residues in the CDR3. Trimming left V 4 bases short and J 4 bases short, with 20 bases between. Germline assignment: CDR1 MNHEY and CDR2 SVGEGT.

This clonotype was observed a few times. CDR3 sequence (DNA): TGTGCCAGCAGTCCGCAAGCGGGGGGGCGAAACGAGCAGTACTTC. Its protein is CASSPQAGGRNEQYF. The chain recombines TRBV6-2 or TRBV6-3 with TRBJ2-7, with TRBD2 identical over 10 bases. Germline trimming cut 5 bases from V and 5 bases from J; bases unmatched to any gene: 9. The CDR3 loop spans 15 amino acids. Germline V gene lookup returns CDR1 MNHEY and CDR2 SVGEGT.

This CDR3 is CASSTRTREETQYF. CDR3 sequence (DNA): TGTGCCAGCAGCACTCGGACGAGGGAAGAGACCCAGTACTTC. The gene calls are TRBV11-2 and TRBJ2-5; a weak D match, TRBD2 (5 bases). V gave up 5 bases and J gave up 3 bases, with 13 bases separating them. CDR3 length equals 14 residues. CDR1 is SGHAT and CDR2 is FQNNGV in the germline V gene.

The chain has TRBV19 and TRBJ2-6; D not certain. The V end lost 4 bases, the J end lost 0 bases, and 7 bases lay between the germline ends. CDR3 length: 15 residues. Per the germline V gene, CDR1 is LNHDA and CDR2 is SQIVND (reference sequence). The DNA for the CDR3 is TGTGCCAGTAGTACAGCAAGCTCTGGGGCCAACGTCCTGACTTTC. Amino acid sequence: CASSTASSGANVLTF.

The J gene is TRBJ2-3, the V gene TRBV29-1, with TRBD2 identical over 12 bases. J was trimmed by 7 bases and V by 6 bases; bases with no gene match: 11. The CDR3 runs to 15 residues. Germline CDR1 SQVTM, CDR2 ANQGSEA. The CDR3: CSVGRRLAGENTQYF. CDR3 sequence (DNA): TGCAGCGTCGGTCGTAGACTAGCGGGAGAGAATACGCAGTATTTT.

V is TRBV7-3 and J is TRBJ2-3, with 7 bases identical to TRBD2. J lost 1 base, V lost 2 bases, and 6 bases had no gene match. From germline, CDR1 is SGHTA and CDR2 FQGTGA. CDR3 size: 16 residues. The CDR3 spells CASSLGASGRTDTQYF. Written as DNA, the CDR3 is TGTGCCAGCAGCTTAGGGGCTAGCGGACGCACAGATACGCAGTATTTT.